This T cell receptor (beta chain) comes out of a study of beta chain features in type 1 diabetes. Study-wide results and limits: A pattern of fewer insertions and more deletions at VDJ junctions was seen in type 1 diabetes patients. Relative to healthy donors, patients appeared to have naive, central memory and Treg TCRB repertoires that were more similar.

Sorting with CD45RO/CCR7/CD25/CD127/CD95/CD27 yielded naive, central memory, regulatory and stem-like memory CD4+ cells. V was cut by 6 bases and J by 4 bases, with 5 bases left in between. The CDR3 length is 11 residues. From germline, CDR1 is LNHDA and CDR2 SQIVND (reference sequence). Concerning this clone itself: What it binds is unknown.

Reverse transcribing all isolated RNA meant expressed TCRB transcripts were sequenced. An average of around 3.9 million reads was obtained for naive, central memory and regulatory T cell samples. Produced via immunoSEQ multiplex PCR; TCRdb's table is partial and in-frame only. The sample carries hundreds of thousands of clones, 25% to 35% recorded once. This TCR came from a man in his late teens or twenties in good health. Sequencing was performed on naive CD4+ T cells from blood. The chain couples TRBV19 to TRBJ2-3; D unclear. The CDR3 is CASSNPDTQYF. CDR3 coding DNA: TGTGCCAGTAGCAATCCAGATACGCAGTATTTT.